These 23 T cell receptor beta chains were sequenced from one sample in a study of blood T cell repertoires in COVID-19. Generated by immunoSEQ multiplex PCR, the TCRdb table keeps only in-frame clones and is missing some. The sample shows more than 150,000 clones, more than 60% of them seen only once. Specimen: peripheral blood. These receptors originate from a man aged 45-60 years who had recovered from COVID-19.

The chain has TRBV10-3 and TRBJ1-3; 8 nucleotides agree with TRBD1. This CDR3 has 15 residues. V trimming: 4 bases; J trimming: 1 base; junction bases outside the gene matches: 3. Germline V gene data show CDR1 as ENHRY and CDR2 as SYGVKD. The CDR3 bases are TGTGCCATCAGTGGACAGGGGACTTCTGGAAACACCATATATTTT. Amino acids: CAISGQGTSGNTIYF.

CDR3 loop: CASSSRTGGFQSPLHF. The DNA of the CDR3 is TGTGCCAGCAGCTCTAGGACAGGGGGATTCCAATCACCCCTCCACTTT. The J gene is TRBJ1-6, the V gene TRBV5-6; 10 bases are a match to TRBD1. Germline V gene data show CDR1 as SGHDT and CDR2 as YYEEEE. This CDR3 is 16 amino acids long. V shed 3 bases and J 10 bases; nucleotides not matched to a gene: 10.

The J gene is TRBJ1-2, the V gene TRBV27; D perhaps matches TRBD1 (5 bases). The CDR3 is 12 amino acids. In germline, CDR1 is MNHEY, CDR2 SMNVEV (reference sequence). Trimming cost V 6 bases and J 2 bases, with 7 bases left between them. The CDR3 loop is CASRGQNYGYTF. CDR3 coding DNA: TGTGCCAGCAGGGGGCAGAACTATGGCTACACCTTC.

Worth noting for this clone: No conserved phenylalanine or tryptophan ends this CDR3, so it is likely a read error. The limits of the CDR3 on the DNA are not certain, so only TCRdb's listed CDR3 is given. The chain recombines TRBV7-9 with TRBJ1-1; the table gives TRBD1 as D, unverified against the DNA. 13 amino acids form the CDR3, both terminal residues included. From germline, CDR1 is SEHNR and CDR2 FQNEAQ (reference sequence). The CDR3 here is CASSLLQGDPPGL.

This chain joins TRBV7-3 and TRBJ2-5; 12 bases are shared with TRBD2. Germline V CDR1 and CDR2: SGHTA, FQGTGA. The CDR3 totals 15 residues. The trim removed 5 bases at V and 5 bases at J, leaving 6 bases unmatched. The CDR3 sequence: CASSTRLAGDETQYF. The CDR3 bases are TGTGCCAGCAGCACCCGACTAGCGGGAGATGAGACCCAGTACTTC. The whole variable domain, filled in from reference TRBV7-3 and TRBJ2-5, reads GAGVSQTPSNKVTEKGKYVELRCDPISGHTALYWYRQSLGQGPEFLIYFQGTGAADDSGLPNDRFFAVRPEGSVSTLKIQRTERGDSAVYLCASSTRLAGDETQYFGPGTRLLVL.

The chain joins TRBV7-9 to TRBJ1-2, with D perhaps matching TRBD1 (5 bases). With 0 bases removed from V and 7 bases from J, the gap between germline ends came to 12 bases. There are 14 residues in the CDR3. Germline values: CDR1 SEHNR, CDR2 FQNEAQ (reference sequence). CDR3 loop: CASSLATPGGGYTF. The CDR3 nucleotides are TGTGCCAGCAGCTTAGCTACTCCGGGGGGTGGCTACACCTTC.

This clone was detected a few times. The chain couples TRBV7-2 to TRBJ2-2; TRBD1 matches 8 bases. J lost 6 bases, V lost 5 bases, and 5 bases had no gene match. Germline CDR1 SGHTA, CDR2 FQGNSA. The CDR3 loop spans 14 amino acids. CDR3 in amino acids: CASSAGGAAGELFF. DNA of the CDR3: TGTGCCAGCAGCGCAGGGGGCGCGGCCGGGGAGCTGTTTTTT.

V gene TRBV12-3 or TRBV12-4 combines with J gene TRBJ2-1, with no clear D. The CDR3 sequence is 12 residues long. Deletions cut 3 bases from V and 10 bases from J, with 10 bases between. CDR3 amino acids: CASSFNFAEQFF. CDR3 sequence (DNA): TGTGCCAGCAGTTTTAATTTCGCGGAGCAGTTCTTC.

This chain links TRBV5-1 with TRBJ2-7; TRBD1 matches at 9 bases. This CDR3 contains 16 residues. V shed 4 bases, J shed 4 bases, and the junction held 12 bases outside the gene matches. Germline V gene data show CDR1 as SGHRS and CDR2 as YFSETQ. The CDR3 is CASSIREPGQGYEQYF. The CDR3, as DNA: TGCGCCAGCAGCATACGAGAACCGGGACAGGGTTACGAGCAGTACTTC.

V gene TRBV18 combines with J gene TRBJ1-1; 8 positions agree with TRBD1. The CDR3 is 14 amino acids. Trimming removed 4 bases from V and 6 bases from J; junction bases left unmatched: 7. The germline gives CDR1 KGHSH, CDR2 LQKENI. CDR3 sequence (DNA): TGTGCCAGCTCACTGAACGGACAGGGCGCTGAAGCTTTCTTT. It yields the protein CASSLNGQGAEAFF.

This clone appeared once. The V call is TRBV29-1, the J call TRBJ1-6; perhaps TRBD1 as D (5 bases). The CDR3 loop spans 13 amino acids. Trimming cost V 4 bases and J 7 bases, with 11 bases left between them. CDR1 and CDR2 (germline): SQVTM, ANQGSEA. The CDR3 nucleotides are TGCAGCGTTGTCATGGGGCCAAATTCACCCCTCCACTTT. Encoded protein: CSVVMGPNSPLHF.

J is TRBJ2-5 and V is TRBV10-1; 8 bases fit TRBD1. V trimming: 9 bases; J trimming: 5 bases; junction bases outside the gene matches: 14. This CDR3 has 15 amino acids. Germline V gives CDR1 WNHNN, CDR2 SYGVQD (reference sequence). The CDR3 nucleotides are TGCGCCAGGTTCCGACAGGGGAATAGGTGGGAGACCCAGTACTTC. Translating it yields CARFRQGNRWETQYF.

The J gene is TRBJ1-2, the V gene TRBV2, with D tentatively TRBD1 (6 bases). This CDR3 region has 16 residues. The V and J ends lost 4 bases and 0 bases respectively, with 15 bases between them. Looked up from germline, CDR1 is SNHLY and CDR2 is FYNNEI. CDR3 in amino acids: CASSVRQGNANYGYTF. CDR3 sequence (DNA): TGTGCCAGCAGTGTTCGGCAGGGGAACGCTAACTATGGCTACACCTTC. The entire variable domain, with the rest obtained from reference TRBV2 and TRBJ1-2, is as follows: EPEVTQTPSHQVTQMGQEVILRCVPISNHLYFYWYRQILGQKVEFLVSFYNNEISEKSEIFDDQFSVERPDGSNFTLKIRSTKLEDSAMYFCASSVRQGNANYGYTFGSGTRLTVV.

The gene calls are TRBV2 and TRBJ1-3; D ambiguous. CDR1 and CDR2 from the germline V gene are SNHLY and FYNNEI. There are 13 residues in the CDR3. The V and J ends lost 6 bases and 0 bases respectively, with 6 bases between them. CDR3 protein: CASSALSGNTIYF. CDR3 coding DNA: TGTGCCAGCAGCGCACTCTCTGGAAACACCATATATTTT.

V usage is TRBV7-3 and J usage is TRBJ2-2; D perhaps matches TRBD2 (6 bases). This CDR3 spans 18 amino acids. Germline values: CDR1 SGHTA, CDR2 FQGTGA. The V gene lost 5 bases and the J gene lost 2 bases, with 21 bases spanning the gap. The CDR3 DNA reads TGTGCCAGCAGCCCCCGGGCGGGCTACGGGAGAAACACCGGGGAGCTGTTTTTT. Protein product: CASSPRAGYGRNTGELFF.

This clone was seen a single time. CDR3 nucleotide sequence: TGTGCCAGCAGCCAAGGACTAGCGGGAGAGTACAATGAGCAGTTCTTC. Its translation: CASSQGLAGEYNEQFF. The rearrangement joins TRBV5-6 to TRBJ2-1; 13 positions match TRBD2. Unmatched junction bases numbered 5, after V lost 4 bases and J lost 4 bases. The length of the CDR3 is 16 residues. The germline V gene encodes CDR1 SGHDT and CDR2 YYEEEE.

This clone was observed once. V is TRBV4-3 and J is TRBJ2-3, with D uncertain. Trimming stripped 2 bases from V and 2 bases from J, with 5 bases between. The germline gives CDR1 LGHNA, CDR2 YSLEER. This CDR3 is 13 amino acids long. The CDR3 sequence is CASSQLFTDTQYF. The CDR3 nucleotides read TGCGCCAGCAGCCAACTCTTCACAGATACGCAGTATTTT.

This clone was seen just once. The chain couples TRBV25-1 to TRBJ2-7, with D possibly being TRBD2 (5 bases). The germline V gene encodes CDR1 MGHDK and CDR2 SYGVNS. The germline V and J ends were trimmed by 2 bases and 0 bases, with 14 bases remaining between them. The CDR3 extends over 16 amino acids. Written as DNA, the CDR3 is TGTGCCAGCAGTGAACTAAGCAGCCGGGGCTCCTACGAGCAGTACTTC. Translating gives CASSELSSRGSYEQYF.

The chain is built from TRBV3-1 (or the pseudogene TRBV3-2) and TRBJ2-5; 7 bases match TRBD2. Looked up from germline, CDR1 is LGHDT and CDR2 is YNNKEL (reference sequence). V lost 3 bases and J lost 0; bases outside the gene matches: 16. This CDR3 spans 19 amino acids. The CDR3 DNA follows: TGTGCCAGCAGCCATCACCAGACTCCGGGGGAGGGGTACCAAGAGACCCAGTACTTC. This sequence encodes CASSHHQTPGEGYQETQYF.

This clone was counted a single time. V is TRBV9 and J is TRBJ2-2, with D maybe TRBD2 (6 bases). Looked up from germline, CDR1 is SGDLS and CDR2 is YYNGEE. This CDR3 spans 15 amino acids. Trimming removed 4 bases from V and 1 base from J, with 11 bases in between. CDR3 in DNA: TGTGCCAGCAGCACCGGGACTTGGAACACCGGGGAGCTGTTTTTT. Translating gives CASSTGTWNTGELFF.

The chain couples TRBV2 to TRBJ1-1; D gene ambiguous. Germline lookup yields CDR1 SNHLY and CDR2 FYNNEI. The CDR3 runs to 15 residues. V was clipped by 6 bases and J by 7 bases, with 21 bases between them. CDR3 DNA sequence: TGTGCCAGCAGCCCGACTATTGGAGCAGGCGGTGAAGCTTTCTTT. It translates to CASSPTIGAGGEAFF.

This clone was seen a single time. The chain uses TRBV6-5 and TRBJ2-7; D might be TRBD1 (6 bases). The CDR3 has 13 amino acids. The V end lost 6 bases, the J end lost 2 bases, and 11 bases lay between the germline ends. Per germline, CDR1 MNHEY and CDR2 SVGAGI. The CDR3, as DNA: TGTGCCAGCAGGGACAGTACACCCTACGAGCAGTACTTC. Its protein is CASRDSTPYEQYF.

CDR3 sequence (DNA): TGTGCCAGCAGTTACTCGGAGGTGCTAGCGGGAGATGAGCAGTACTTC. Translation gives CASSYSEVLAGDEQYF. The V call is TRBV6-5, the J call TRBJ2-7; 10 bases align to TRBD2. Trimming at V came to 0 bases and at J to 7 bases, leaving 9 bases not matched to a gene. The germline V gene has CDR1 MNHEY and CDR2 SVGAGI. The CDR3 contains 16 residues.